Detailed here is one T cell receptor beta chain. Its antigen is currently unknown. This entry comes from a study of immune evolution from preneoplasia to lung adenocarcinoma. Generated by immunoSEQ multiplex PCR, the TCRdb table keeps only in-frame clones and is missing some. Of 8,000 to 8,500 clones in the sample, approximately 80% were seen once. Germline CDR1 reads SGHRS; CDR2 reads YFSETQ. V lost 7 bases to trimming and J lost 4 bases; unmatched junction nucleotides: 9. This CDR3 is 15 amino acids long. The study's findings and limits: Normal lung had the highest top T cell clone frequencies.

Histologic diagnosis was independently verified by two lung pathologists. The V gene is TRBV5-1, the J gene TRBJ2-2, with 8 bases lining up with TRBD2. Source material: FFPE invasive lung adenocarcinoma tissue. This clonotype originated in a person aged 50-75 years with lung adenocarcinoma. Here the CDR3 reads CASGTGLASTGELFF. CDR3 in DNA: TGCGCCAGCGGAACCGGACTAGCCTCCACCGGGGAGCTGTTTTTT.